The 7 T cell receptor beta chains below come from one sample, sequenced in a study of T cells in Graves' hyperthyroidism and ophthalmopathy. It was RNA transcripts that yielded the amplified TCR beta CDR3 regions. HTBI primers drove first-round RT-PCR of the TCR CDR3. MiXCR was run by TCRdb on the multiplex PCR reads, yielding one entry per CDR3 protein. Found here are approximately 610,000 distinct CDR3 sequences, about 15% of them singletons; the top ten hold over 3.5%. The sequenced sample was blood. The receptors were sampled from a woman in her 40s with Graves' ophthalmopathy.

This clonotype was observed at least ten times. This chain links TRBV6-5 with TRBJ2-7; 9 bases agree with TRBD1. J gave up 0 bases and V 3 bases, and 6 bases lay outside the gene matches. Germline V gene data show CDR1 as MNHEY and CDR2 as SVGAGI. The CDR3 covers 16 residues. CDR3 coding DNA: TGTGCCAGCAGTTATTTGTGGGGACAGGGCTCCTACGAGCAGTACTTC. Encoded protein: CASSYLWGQGSYEQYF.

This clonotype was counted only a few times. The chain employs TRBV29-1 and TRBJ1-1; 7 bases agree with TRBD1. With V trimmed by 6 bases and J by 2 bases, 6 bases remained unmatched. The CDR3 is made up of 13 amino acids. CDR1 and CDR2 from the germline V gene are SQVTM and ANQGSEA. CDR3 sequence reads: CSVERQGNTEAFF. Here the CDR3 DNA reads TGCAGCGTCGAAAGACAGGGCAACACTGAAGCTTTCTTT.

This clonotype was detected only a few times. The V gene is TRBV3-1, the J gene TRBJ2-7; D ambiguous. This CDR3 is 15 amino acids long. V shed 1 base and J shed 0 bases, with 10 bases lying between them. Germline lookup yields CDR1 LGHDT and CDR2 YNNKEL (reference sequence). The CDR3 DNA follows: TGTGCCAGCAGCCAAGTCTACAGTTCCTCCTACGAGCAGTACTTC. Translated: CASSQVYSSSYEQYF.

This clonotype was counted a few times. CDR3 sequence reads: CASNVQDSKLFF. The CDR3 DNA reads as TGTGCCAGCAACGTTCAGGACTCAAAACTGTTTTTT. This chain connects TRBV28 to TRBJ1-4; D gene ambiguous. Germline CDR1 reads MDHEN; CDR2 reads SYDVKM. V gave up 7 bases and J gave up 10 bases, with 13 bases separating them. The CDR3 spans 12 residues. The full variable domain, in which reference TRBV28 and TRBJ1-4 provide the parts outside the CDR3, is DVKVTQSSRYLVKRTGEKVFLECVQDMDHENMFWYRQDPGLGLRLIYFSYDVKMKEKGDIPEGYSVSREKKERFSLILESASTNQTSMYLCASNVQDSKLFFGSGTQLSVL.

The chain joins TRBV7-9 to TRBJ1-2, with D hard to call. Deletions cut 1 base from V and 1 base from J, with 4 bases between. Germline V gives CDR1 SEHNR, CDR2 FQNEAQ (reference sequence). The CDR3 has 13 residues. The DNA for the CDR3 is TGTGCCAGCAGCTTAGTGGTTAACTATGGCTACACCTTC. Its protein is CASSLVVNYGYTF.

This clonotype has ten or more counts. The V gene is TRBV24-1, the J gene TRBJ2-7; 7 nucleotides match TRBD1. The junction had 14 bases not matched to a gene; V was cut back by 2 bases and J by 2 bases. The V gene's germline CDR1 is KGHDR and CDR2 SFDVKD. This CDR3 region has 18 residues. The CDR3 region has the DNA TGTGCCACCAGTGATTCAAAGTCTCGGGACAGATACCCCTACGAGCAGTACTTC. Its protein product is CATSDSKSRDRYPYEQYF.

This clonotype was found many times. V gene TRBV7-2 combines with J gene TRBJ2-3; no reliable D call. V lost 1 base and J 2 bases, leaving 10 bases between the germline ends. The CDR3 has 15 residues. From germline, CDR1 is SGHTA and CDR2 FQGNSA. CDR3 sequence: CASSLGQLYTDTQYF. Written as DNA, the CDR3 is TGTGCCAGCAGCTTAGGGCAGTTATACACAGATACGCAGTATTTT.